This T cell receptor (beta chain) was recorded in a study of preoperative IRX-2 immunotherapy in early breast cancer. Documented treatment: preoperative locoregional IRX-2 cytokine immunotherapy. Preoperative locoregional IRX-2 cytokine immunotherapy was tested in the phase Ib source study. The repertoire was sequenced with immunoSEQ multiplex PCR; TCRdb's copy has only in-frame clones and lacks some. The repertoire includes around 30,000 clones, roughly 87% of them detected once, and nearly 2.5% sits in the top ten. CDR3 size: 14 residues. Trimming left V 4 bases short and J 0 bases short, with 6 bases between.

The specimen was lymph node tissue, collected from a patient treated with IRX-2 immunotherapy. This TCR was recovered from a human donor with breast cancer. The chain links TRBV6-7 to TRBJ2-2; D call uncertain. TRBV6-7 is designated an ORF whose function remains uncertain. CDR3 amino acids: CASSLYANTGELFF. The DNA of the CDR3 is TGTGCCAGCAGTTTATACGCGAACACCGGGGAGCTGTTTTTT.